This TCR beta chain emerged from a study of cytotoxic CD8 clonotypes in ibrutinib-treated CLL. The CDR3 consists of 17 residues. V gave up 2 bases and J gave up 1 base; unmatched junction bases: 10. Germline CDR1 and CDR2: SGHDT and YYEEEE. Judged by abundance, this clone is medium-sized. Depths of 1 in 200,000 to 1 in 1 million T cells were the sequencing target. Only in-frame clones appear in the TCRdb table, and some are missing; sequencing was by immunoSEQ multiplex PCR. The sample gives some 11,000 clones, under 80% of which show up once; around 25% is in the top ten. This receptor was taken from a human donor with chronic lymphocytic leukemia. Source: PBMCs, taken before ibrutinib treatment. The genes are TRBV5-6 and TRBJ2-3; 7 bases line up with TRBD1. The CDR3 spells CASSFRGRGPGTDTQYF. The CDR3 region has the DNA TGTGCCAGCAGCTTCCGCGGTAGGGGGCCGGGCACAGATACGCAGTATTTT.